One and the same sample provided the 29 T cell receptor beta chains below, sequenced in a study of tumor-infiltrating lymphocytes in oesophageal squamous cell carcinoma. TCRdb reprocessed the PCR reads with MiXCR, giving one entry per CDR3 protein. There are some 12,000 distinct CDR3 sequences in the sample; roughly three fifths occur only once, and approximately 23% lies in the top ten. The sequenced sample consisted of esophageal tumor tissue. These receptors were obtained from a male donor with esophageal squamous cell carcinoma.

The rearrangement links TRBV12-5 to TRBJ2-3, with D maybe TRBD1 (5 bases). The J call may be in error: the DNA end matches TRBJ1-1 better. Germline assignment: CDR1 LGHNT and CDR2 FRNRAP. The CDR3 loop spans 12 amino acids. Written as DNA, the CDR3 is TGTGCTAGTGGTTTGGGGGGCGGCGAAGCTTTCTTT. It is translated as CASGLGGGEAFF.

This clonotype has only a few counts. The V call is TRBV7-6, the J call TRBJ2-3; D uncertain. The germline V gene has CDR1 SGHVS and CDR2 FNYEAQ. The CDR3 runs to 14 residues. Between the trimmed V and J ends, which lost 1 base and 5 bases, there was a span of 10 bases. DNA of the CDR3: TGTGCCAGCAGCTTAGGTAGTGGGGAAGATACGCAGTATTTT. As protein: CASSLGSGEDTQYF.

The CDR3 loop is CASSLAQRNLAGATDTQYF. For the CDR3, the DNA is TGTGCCAGCAGCTTAGCACAAAGGAACTTGGCAGGGGCAACAGATACGCAGTATTTT. The V call is TRBV7-2, the J call TRBJ2-3; D may be TRBD1 (6 bases). This CDR3 comprises 19 residues. V lost 0 bases to trimming and J lost 3 bases, with 22 bases between them. Germline V CDR1 and CDR2: SGHTA, FQGNSA.

This clonotype was seen a few times. The V and J genes are TRBV10-1 and TRBJ2-5; no firm D call. Per the germline V gene, CDR1 is WNHNN and CDR2 is SYGVQD (reference sequence). The CDR3 sequence is 13 residues long. Deletions cut 0 bases from V and 2 bases from J, with 4 bases between. Here the CDR3 reads CASSESLQETQYF. The CDR3 DNA reads as TGCGCCAGCAGTGAGTCGCTACAAGAGACCCAGTACTTC.

This clonotype was seen more than once but under ten times. The V and J genes are TRBV7-2 and TRBJ2-6; D might be TRBD2 (6 bases). Trimming cost V 6 bases and J 3 bases, with 18 bases left between them. CDR1 SGHTA and CDR2 FQGNSA come from the germline V gene. The CDR3 sequence is 17 residues long. The CDR3 sequence: CASRPPLTSSGANVLTF. CDR3 nucleotides: TGTGCCAGCAGGCCACCCCTGACTAGTAGTGGGGCCAACGTCCTGACTTTC.

On this clonotype: A junction end diverges from the germline sequence, so it may reflect a read error. The V call is TRBV5-3, the J call TRBJ2-1, with D hard to call. TRBV5-3 is known as an ORF, though its function is uncertain. The length of the CDR3 is 11 residues. The CDR3 protein is CASSLAHEQFF. The CDR3 coding sequence is TGTGCCAGCAGCTTGGCGCATGAGCAGTTCTTC.

This chain uses TRBV5-5 with TRBJ1-4; D unresolved. The CDR3 extends over 13 amino acids. Germline CDR1 is SGHKS and CDR2 is YYEKEE (reference sequence). V lost 5 bases and J lost 8, with 13 bases in between. The CDR3 DNA sequence: TGTGCCAGCAGGGAGATGGGCAGGGAAAAACTGTTTTTT. As protein: CASREMGREKLFF.

This clonotype was picked up many times. J is TRBJ2-3 and V is TRBV25-1, with 7 bases fitting TRBD2. J gave up 4 bases and V 6 bases, and 7 bases lay outside the gene matches. In germline, CDR1 is MGHDK, CDR2 SYGVNS. The length of the CDR3 is 14 residues. CDR3 sequence: CASSYAGVPDTQYF. The CDR3 DNA reads as TGTGCCAGCAGCTACGCGGGAGTTCCAGATACGCAGTATTTT.

Only one count was recorded for this clonotype. The CDR3 reads CASSWDRTSANYGYTF. CDR3 sequence (DNA): TGTGCCAGCAGCTGGGACAGGACCTCAGCTAACTATGGCTACACCTTC. The gene calls are TRBV7-6 and TRBJ1-2; 8 bases match TRBD1. Germline lookup yields CDR1 SGHVS and CDR2 FNYEAQ. Trimming at V came to 4 bases and at J to 0 bases, leaving 7 bases not matched to a gene. The CDR3 has 16 amino acids.

This clonotype was seen a few times. The chain uses TRBV7-2 and TRBJ2-5; D uncertain. The V end was cut by 5 bases, the J end by 7 bases, with 8 bases between. The CDR3 runs to 11 residues. Germline CDR1 and CDR2: SGHTA and FQGNSA. The DNA of the CDR3 is TGTGCCAGCAGCACCGTAGGGACCCAGTACTTC. Residues: CASSTVGTQYF.

This clonotype was counted only a few times. The rearrangement uses TRBV7-8 and TRBJ2-3, with 9 bases lining up with TRBD2. The J call may be in error: the DNA end matches TRBJ2-1 better. Germline V gene data show CDR1 as SGHVS and CDR2 as FQNEAQ. The CDR3 covers 15 residues. In DNA, the CDR3 is TGTGCCAGCAGCCTTCTAGCGGGGAACTACAATGAGCAGTTCTTC. Encoded protein: CASSLLAGNYNEQFF.

This clonotype was seen more than once but under ten times. The chain employs TRBV7-2 and TRBJ2-4, with 7 nucleotides matching TRBD2. The J call may be mistaken, given a closer DNA end match to TRBJ2-1. Germline V gives CDR1 SGHTA, CDR2 FQGNSA. This CDR3 comprises 15 residues. The CDR3 is CASSLEGGVYNEQFF. The CDR3 DNA follows: TGTGCCAGCAGCTTAGAGGGAGGGGTCTACAATGAGCAGTTCTTC.

This clonotype was seen at least ten times. The chain employs TRBV6-1 and TRBJ1-5; D remains ambiguous. The CDR3 loop spans 15 amino acids. With 5 bases removed from V and 3 bases from J, the gap between germline ends came to 14 bases. CDR1 and CDR2 from the germline V gene are MNHNS and SASEGT. In nucleotides, the CDR3 is TGTGCCAGCAGTATAAATCGACGGGACAATCAGCCCCAGCATTTT. This gives the protein CASSINRRDNQPQHF.

The chain carries TRBV9 and TRBJ2-7; tentative D call: TRBD1 (5 bases). Germline CDR1 is SGDLS and CDR2 is YYNGEE. The CDR3 consists of 15 residues. With 2 bases removed from V and 0 bases from J, the gap between germline ends came to 12 bases. This CDR3 is CASSVTDYSSYEQYF. The CDR3 nucleotides read TGTGCCAGCAGCGTGACAGATTATAGCTCCTACGAGCAGTACTTC.

The chain couples TRBV28 to TRBJ1-2; the D gene is possibly TRBD1 (6 bases). V shed 7 bases and J shed 8 bases, with 17 bases lying between them. The CDR3 has 13 residues. From germline, CDR1 is MDHEN and CDR2 SYDVKM. The CDR3 DNA follows: TGTGCCAGCAACCCTCCCCCAGGGGTAGGCTACACCTTC. Translation: CASNPPPGVGYTF.

With regard to this clonotype: The junction differs from germline at one of its ends, possibly a read error. V is TRBV10-3 and J is TRBJ2-3; TRBD2 is a possible D gene (7 bases). Germline loops: CDR1 ENHRY, CDR2 SYGVKD. CDR3 length: 17 amino acids. The CDR3 reads CASSPQLGGAKRDTQYF. The DNA for the CDR3 is TGTGCCAGCAGTCCTCAGTTGGGGGGGGCTAAGAGAGATACGCAGTATTTT.

This clonotype was recorded a few times. The chain recombines TRBV7-8 with TRBJ2-5; 8 positions match TRBD2. The CDR3 consists of 13 residues. CDR1 SGHVS and CDR2 FQNEAQ come from the germline V gene. After removal of 5 bases from V and 11 bases from J, the junction contained 10 bases not matched to a gene. CDR3 DNA: TGTGCCAGCAGCCTGTGGGGAGGCGGGGGGCAGTACTTC. Encoded protein: CASSLWGGGGQYF.

Notes on this clonotype: The missing conserved phenylalanine or tryptophan at the end of this CDR3 makes a read error likely. The DNA is omitted, as the CDR3 cannot be located on it reliably, and the CDR3 follows TCRdb's listing. The chain has TRBV7-2 and TRBJ1-6; TRBD1, as called in the table, went unchecked against the DNA. The CDR3 length is 16 residues, termini included. Germline V gene data show CDR1 as SGHTA and CDR2 as FQGNSA. CDR3 protein: CASSLHTGTNEQFFGP.

The J gene is TRBJ2-5, the V gene TRBV11-1; D may be TRBD1 (5 bases). The last part of the DNA fits TRBJ2-1 better; the J call may be wrong. The length of the CDR3 is 13 residues. Germline-derived CDR1 and CDR2 are SGHAT and FQDESV (reference sequence). CDR3 protein: CASDRPTYNEQFF. CDR3 sequence (DNA): TGTGCCAGCGACAGACCTACCTACAATGAGCAGTTCTTC.

The genes are TRBV7-8 and TRBJ2-7, with D perhaps given as TRBD1 or TRBD2 (5 bases each). The J call may be faulty, since TRBJ2-5 better matches the DNA end. Germline lookup yields CDR1 SGHVS and CDR2 FQNEAQ. The CDR3 totals 15 residues. This CDR3 is CASRPRRGAKETQYF. The CDR3, as DNA: TGTGCCAGCAGACCACGGCGAGGGGCGAAGGAGACCCAGTACTTC.

The sample holds a few counts of this clonotype. The genes are TRBV7-3 and TRBJ2-1; unclear D gene. There are 15 residues in the CDR3. V dropped 0 bases and J dropped 0 bases, with 6 bases sitting between them. Germline CDR1 reads SGHTA; CDR2 reads FQGTGA. DNA for the CDR3: TGTGCCAGCAGCTTAACTGTAAGCTCCTACAATGAGCAGTTCTTC. Translating gives CASSLTVSSYNEQFF. Looking up the rest from reference TRBV7-3 and TRBJ2-1 gives the full variable domain: GAGVSQTPSNKVTEKGKYVELRCDPISGHTALYWYRQSLGQGPEFLIYFQGTGAADDSGLPNDRFFAVRPEGSVSTLKIQRTERGDSAVYLCASSLTVSSYNEQFFGPGTRLTVL.

This clonotype has only a few counts. The chain employs TRBV7-2 and TRBJ2-5; D remains ambiguous. The end of the DNA fits TRBJ2-7 better, so the J call may be wrong. The length of the CDR3 is 14 residues. CDR1 SGHTA and CDR2 FQGNSA come from the germline V gene. CDR3 sequence (DNA): TGTGCCAGCAGCTTAGATGGCGGCACCTACGAGCAGTACTTC. Amino acids: CASSLDGGTYEQYF.

The chain joins TRBV7-2 to TRBJ2-1; 12 bases align to TRBD2. Gene TRBJ2-7 matches the end of the DNA better, so the J call may be wrong. This CDR3 has 18 amino acids. CDR1 is SGHTA, CDR2 FQGNSA, per germline. The CDR3 nucleotides are TGTGCCAGCTCAGACCCGACTAGCGGGGGTCTCACGATTTACGAGCAGTACTTC. It codes for CASSDPTSGGLTIYEQYF.

This clonotype is judged medium-sized. This chain uses TRBV5-4 with TRBJ2-3, with TRBD2 as a possible D gene (6 bases). This CDR3 has 14 residues. V was cut by 4 bases and J by 3 bases, with 12 bases left in between. The V gene's germline CDR1 is SGHNT and CDR2 YYREEE (reference sequence). The CDR3 here is CASSPGLITDTQYF. CDR3 DNA sequence: TGTGCCAGCAGCCCGGGACTGATTACAGATACGCAGTATTTT.

This clonotype is labeled medium-sized. The chain couples TRBV7-9 to TRBJ2-5; 7 bases align to TRBD2. Germline assignment: CDR1 SEHNR and CDR2 FQNEAQ (reference sequence). This CDR3 region has 14 residues. V lost 5 bases, J lost 5 bases, and 8 bases stayed unmatched. The CDR3 DNA reads TGTGCCAGCAGCCCCCCTTGGGGAGGGGAGACCCAGTACTTC. This codes for CASSPPWGGETQYF. The entire variable domain, with the rest obtained from reference TRBV7-9 and TRBJ2-5, is as follows: DTGVSQNPRHKITKRGQNVTFRCDPISEHNRLYWYRQTLGQGPEFLTYFQNEAQLEKSRLLSDRFSAERPKGSFSTLEIQRTEQGDSAMYLCASSPPWGGETQYFGPGTRLLVL.

The chain combines TRBV12-3 or TRBV12-4 with TRBJ2-3; 8 nucleotides line up with TRBD1. The last part of the DNA fits TRBJ2-7 better; the J call may be wrong. The CDR3 spans 13 residues. This CDR3 is CASCPQGAREQYF. In DNA, the CDR3 is TGTGCCAGCTGCCCGCAGGGGGCGAGGGAGCAGTACTTC.

Remarks on this clonotype: The CDR3 ends on some other residue instead of the conserved phenylalanine or tryptophan, so this is likely a read error. The chain carries TRBV27 and TRBJ2-1; D possibly corresponds to TRBD2 (6 bases). The end of the DNA aligns better with TRBJ2-5, so the J call may be wrong. Germline V gene sequence: CDR1 MNHEY, CDR2 SMNVEV (reference sequence). CDR3 length equals 14 residues. The CDR3 nucleotides read TGTGCCAGCAGTTCCGGGACTGCCACGGGGACCCAGTACTTG. Encoded protein: CASSSGTATGTQYL.

This clonotype is medium-sized in the sample. This rearrangement joins TRBV28 to TRBJ2-3; TRBD2 matches 8 bases. Trimming at V came to 3 bases and at J to 1 base, leaving 6 bases not matched to a gene. Germline CDR1 reads MDHEN; CDR2 reads SYDVKM. The CDR3 covers 16 residues. This CDR3 is CASSFGRGVGTDTQYF. The CDR3 nucleotides read TGTGCCAGCAGTTTCGGGAGGGGAGTAGGCACAGATACGCAGTATTTT. Full variable domain (rest looked up from reference TRBV28 and TRBJ2-3): DVKVTQSSRYLVKRTGEKVFLECVQDMDHENMFWYRQDPGLGLRLIYFSYDVKMKEKGDIPEGYSVSREKKERFSLILESASTNQTSMYLCASSFGRGVGTDTQYFGPGTRLTVL.

For the CDR3, the DNA is TGTGCCAGCAGCTCCCCTGGGACTCTAGTTCGCCCTGGGGCCAACGTCCTGACTTTC. Protein: CASSSPGTLVRPGANVLTF. The chain employs TRBV7-6 and TRBJ2-6, with D maybe TRBD2 (6 bases). V was pared by 4 bases and J by 2 bases, with 21 bases between. This CDR3 comprises 19 residues. CDR1 is SGHVS, CDR2 FNYEAQ, per germline.